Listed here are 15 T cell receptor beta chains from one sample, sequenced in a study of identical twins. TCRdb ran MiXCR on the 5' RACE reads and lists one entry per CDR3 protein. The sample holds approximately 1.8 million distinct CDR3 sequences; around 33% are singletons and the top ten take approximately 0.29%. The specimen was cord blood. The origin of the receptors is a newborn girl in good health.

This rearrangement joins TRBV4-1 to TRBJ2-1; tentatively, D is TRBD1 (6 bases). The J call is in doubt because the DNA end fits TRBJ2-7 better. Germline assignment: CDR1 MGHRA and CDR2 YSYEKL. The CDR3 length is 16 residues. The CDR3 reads CASSQSVRGSYNEQYF. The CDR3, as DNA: TGCGCCAGCAGCCAATCAGTCAGGGGCTCCTACAATGAGCAGTACTTC.

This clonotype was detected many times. Here the CDR3 DNA reads TGTGCCAGCAGTTTGGCAGGGCAAGCCAAAAACATTCAGTACTTC. Its protein product is CASSLAGQAKNIQYF. The genes are TRBV12-3 or TRBV12-4 and TRBJ2-4; a weak D match, TRBD1 (5 bases). The CDR3 sequence is 15 residues long. V shed 3 bases and J shed 0 bases, with 9 bases lying between them.

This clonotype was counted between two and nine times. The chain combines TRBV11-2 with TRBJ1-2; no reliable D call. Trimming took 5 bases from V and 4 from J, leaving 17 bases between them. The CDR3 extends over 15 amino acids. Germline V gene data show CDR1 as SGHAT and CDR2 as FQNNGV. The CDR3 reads CASSPDGHFLYGYTF. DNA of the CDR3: TGTGCCAGCAGCCCGGATGGGCACTTTCTCTATGGCTACACCTTC. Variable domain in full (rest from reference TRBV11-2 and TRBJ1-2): EAGVAQSPRYKIIEKRQSVAFWCNPISGHATLYWYQQILGQGPKLLIQFQNNGVVDDSQLPKDRFSAERLKGVDSTLKIQPAKLEDSAVYLCASSPDGHFLYGYTFGSGTRLTVV.

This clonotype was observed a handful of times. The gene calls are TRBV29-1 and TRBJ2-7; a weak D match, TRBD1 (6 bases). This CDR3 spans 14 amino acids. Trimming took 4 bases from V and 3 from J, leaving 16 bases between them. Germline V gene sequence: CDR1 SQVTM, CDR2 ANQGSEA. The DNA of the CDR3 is TGCAGCGTTGTTCCGAGGGACACATACTACGAGCAGTACTTC. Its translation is CSVVPRDTYYEQYF.

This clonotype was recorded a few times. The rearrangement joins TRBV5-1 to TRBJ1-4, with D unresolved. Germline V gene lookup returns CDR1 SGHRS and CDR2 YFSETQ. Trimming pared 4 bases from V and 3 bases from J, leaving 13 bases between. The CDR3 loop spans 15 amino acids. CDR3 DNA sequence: TGCGCCAGCAGCCAAACGGTGGGAGCTAATGAAAAACTGTTTTTT. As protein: CASSQTVGANEKLFF.

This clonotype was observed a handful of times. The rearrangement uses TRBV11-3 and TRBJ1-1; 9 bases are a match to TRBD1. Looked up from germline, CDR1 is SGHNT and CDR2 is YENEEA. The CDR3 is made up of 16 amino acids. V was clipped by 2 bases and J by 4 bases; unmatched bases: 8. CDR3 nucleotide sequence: TGTGCCAGCAGCTTAACCCCGGGACAGGGAAGCACTGAAGCTTTCTTT. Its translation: CASSLTPGQGSTEAFF.

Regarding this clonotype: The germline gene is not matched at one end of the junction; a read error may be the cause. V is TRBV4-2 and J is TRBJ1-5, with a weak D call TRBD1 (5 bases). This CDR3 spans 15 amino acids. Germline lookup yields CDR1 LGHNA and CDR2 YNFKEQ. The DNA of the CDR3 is TGTGCCTGCAGCCAAGTAATCCAGGGAGATCAGCCCCAGCATTTT. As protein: CACSQVIQGDQPQHF.

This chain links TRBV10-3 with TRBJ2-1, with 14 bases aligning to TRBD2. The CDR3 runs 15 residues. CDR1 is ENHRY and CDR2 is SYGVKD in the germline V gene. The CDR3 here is CATAGTSGGLNEQFF. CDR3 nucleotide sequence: TGTGCGACCGCCGGGACTAGCGGGGGACTTAATGAGCAGTTCTTC.

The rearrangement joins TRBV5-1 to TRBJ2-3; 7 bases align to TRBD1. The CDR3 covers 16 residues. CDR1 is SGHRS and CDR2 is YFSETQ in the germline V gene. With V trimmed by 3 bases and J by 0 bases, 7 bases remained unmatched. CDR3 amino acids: CASSYTDRTSTDTQYF. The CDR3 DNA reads TGCGCCAGCAGCTATACGGACAGGACGAGCACAGATACGCAGTATTTT.

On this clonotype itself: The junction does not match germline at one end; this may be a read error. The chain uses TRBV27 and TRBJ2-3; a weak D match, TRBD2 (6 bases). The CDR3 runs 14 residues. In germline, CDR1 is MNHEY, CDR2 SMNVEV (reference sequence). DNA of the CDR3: TGTGCCCGCAGTTTCCCGAGCGGGACAGATACGCAGTATTTT. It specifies CARSFPSGTDTQYF.

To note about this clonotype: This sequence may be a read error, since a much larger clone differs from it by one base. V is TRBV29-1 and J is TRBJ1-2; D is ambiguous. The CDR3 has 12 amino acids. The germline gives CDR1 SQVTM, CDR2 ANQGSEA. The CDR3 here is CGVGGSNYGYTF. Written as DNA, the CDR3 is TGCGGCGTTGGTGGGTCTAACTATGGCTACACCTTC.

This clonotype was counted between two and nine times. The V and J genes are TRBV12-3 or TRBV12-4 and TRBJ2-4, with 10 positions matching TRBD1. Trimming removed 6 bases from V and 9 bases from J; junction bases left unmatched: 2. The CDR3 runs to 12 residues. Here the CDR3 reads CASRGQGFIQYF. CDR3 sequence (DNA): TGTGCCAGCAGGGGACAGGGGTTCATTCAGTACTTC.

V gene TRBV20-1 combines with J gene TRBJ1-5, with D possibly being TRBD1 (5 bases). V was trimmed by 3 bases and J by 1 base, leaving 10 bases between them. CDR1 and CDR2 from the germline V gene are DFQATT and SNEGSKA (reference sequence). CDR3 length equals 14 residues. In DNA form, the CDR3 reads TGCAGTGCTAGTACGGGGGGAAGCAATCAGCCCCAGCATTTT. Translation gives CSASTGGSNQPQHF.

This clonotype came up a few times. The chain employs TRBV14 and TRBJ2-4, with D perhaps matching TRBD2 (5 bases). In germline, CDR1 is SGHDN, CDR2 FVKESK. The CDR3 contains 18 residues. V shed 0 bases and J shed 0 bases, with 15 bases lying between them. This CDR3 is CASSQDRGGPLAKNIQYF. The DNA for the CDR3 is TGTGCCAGCAGCCAAGATCGGGGTGGACCCCTAGCCAAAAACATTCAGTACTTC.

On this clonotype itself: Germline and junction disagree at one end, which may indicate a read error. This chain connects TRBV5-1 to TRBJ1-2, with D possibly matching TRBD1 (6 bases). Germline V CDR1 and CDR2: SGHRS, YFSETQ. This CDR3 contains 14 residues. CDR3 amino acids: CAGSLAVWGLGYTF. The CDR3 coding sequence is TGCGCCGGCAGCTTGGCCGTCTGGGGGCTTGGCTACACCTTC.